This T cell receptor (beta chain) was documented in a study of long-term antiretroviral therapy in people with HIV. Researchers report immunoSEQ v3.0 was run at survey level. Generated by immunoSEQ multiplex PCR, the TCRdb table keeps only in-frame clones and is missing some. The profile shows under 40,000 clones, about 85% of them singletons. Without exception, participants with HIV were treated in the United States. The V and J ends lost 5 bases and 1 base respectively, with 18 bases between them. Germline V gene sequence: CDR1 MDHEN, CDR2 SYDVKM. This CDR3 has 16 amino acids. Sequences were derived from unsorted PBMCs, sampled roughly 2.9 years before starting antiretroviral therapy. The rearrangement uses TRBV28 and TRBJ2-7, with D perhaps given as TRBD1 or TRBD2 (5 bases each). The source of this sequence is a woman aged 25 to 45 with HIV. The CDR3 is CASSPPRDQRSYEQYF. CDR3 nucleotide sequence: TGTGCCAGCAGTCCCCCCCGGGACCAGAGATCCTACGAGCAGTACTTC.